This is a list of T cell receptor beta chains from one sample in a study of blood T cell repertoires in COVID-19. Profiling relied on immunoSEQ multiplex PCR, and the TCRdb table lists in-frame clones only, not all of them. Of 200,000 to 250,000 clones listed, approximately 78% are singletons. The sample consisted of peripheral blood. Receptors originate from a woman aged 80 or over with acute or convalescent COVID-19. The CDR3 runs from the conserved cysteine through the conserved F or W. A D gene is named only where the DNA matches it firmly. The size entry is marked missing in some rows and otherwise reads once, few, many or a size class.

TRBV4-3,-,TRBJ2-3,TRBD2,TGCGCCAGCAGCCAAGATCGGTCGGGGGGAACAGATACGCAGTATTTT,CASSQDRSGGTDTQYF
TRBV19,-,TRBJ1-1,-,TGTGCCAGTAGTATGACTCCGCTGAACACTGAAGCTTTCTTT,CASSMTPLNTEAFF
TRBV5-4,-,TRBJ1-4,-,TGTGCCAGCAGCGGCCCGGGAGAAACGGAAAAACTGTTTTTT,CASSGPGETEKLFF
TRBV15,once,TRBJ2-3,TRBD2,TGTGCCACCAGCCCTTTTACTAGCGGCGATACGCAGTATTTT,CATSPFTSGDTQYF
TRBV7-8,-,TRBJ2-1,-,TGTGCCAGCAGTCTTAGTGGCTACAATGAGCAGTTCTTC,CASSLSGYNEQFF
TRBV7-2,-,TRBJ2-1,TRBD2,TGTGCCAGCAGCTCGTGGCACTTTAGCGGGGGGGGCCATGAGCAGTTCTTC,CASSSWHFSGGGHEQFF
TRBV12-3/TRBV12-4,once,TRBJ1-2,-,TGTGCCAGCAGTTTACGCCGAACGGACACCTTC,CASSLRRTDTF
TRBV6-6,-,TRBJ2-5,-,TGTGCCACCTTCAACAGGGCGCAAGAGACCCAGTACTTC,CATFNRAQETQYF
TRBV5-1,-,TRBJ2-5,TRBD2,TGCGCCAGCAGCTCCCCTAGCGGCCAAGAGACCCAGTACTTC,CASSSPSGQETQYF
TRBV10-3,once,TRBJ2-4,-,TGTGCCATCAGTGACCCGGACAGCTATGCCAAAAACATTCAGTACTTC,CAISDPDSYAKNIQYF
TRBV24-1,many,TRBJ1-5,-,TGTGCCACCAGTGATGCAGTGGGCAATCAGCCCCAGCATTTT,CATSDAVGNQPQHF
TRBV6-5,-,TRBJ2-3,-,TGTGCCAGCAGGCCCGCGGGGGCAACCACAGATACGCAGTATTTT,CASRPAGATTDTQYF
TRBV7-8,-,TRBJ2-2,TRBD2,TGTGCCAGCAGCTTAGTAGGGTCGACTAGCGGGGGTACCGGGGAGCTGTTTTTT,CASSLVGSTSGGTGELFF
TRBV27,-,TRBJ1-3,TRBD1,TGTGCCAGCAGTTTATACAGGGGAGGTGGAAACACCATATATTTT,CASSLYRGGGNTIYF
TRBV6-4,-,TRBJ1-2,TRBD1,TGTGCCAGCAGTCCCGGGACAGGGGGACTCTATGGCTACACCTTC,CASSPGTGGLYGYTF
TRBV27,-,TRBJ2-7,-,TGTGCCAGCAGTTTACGGGTTCAGTCCGGGGACGAGCAGTACTTC,CASSLRVQSGDEQYF
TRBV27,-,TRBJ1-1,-,TGTGCCAGCAGTTTATCGATATCCCAGGGGCTGAACACTGAAGCTTTCTTT,CASSLSISQGLNTEAFF
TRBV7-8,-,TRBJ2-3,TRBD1,TGTGCCAGCAGCTTAGGGAGAAGTAGGGGGCCCACAGATGCGCAGTATTTT,CASSLGRSRGPTDAQYF
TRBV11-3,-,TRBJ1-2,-,TGTGCCAGCAGCTTAGTGTCAGGCCATTATGGCTACACCTTC,CASSLVSGHYGYTF
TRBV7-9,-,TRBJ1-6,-,TGTGCCAGCAGCTTAGTGGGGACACCCTCGTACCATTCACCCCTCCACTTT,CASSLVGTPSYHSPLHF
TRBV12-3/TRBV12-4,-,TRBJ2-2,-,TGTGCCAGCACCTTGGACTTAACCGGGGAGCTGTTTTTT,CASTLDLTGELFF
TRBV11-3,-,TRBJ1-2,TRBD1,TGTGCCAGCAGCTTATTGCCAGGGGGAGTCTATGGCTACACCTTC,CASSLLPGGVYGYTF